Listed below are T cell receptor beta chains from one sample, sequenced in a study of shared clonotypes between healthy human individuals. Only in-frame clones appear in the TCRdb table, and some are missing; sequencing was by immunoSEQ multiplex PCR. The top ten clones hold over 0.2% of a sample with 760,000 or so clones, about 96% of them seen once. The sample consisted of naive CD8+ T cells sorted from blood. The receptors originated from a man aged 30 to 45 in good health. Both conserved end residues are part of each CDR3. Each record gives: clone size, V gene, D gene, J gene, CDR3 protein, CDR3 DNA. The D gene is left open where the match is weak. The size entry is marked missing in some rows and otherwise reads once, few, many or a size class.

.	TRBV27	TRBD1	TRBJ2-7	CASSFQGVGAALSYEQYF	TGTGCCAGCAGTTTCCAGGGGGTCGGGGCGGCACTCTCCTACGAGCAGTACTTC
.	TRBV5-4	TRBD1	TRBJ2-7	CASSPTWTGDPYEQYF	TGTGCCAGCAGCCCTACCTGGACAGGGGATCCCTACGAGCAGTACTTC
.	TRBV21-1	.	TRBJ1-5	CASRDALHWHHQPQHF	TGTGCCAGCAGGGACGCGCTACATTGGCATCATCAGCCCCAGCATTTT
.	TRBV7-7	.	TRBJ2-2	CASSRTGNTGELFF	TGTGCTAGCAGCCGGACCGGGAACACCGGGGAGCTGTTTTTT
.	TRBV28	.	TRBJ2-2	CASSFAGWGNTGELFF	TGTGCCAGCAGTTTCGCGGGGTGGGGTAACACCGGGGAGCTGTTTTTT
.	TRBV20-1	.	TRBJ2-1	CSARGGWAQFF	TGCAGTGCTAGAGGTGGTTGGGCGCAGTTCTTC
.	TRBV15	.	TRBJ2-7	CATSRDQGIYEQYF	TGTGCCACCAGCAGAGATCAGGGCATCTACGAGCAGTACTTC
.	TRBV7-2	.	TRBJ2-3	CASSPWTLGDTQYF	TGTGCCAGCAGCCCATGGACCCTGGGAGATACGCAGTATTTT
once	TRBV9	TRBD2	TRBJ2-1	CASSGTSGSPPFF	TGTGCCAGCAGCGGGACTAGCGGGAGCCCCCCGTTCTTC
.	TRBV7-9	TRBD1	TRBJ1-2	CASSTSQGDYGYTF	TGTGCCAGCAGCACCTCCCAGGGGGACTATGGCTACACCTTC
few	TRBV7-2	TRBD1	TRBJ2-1	CASSLGQGAPYNEQFF	TGTGCCAGCAGCTTAGGACAGGGGGCCCCCTACAATGAGCAGTTCTTC
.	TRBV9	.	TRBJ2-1	CASSALGSYNEQFF	TGTGCCAGCAGCGCCCTCGGCTCCTACAATGAGCAGTTCTTC
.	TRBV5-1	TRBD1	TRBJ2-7	CASSTGTGGSYEQYF	TGCGCCAGCAGCACTGGGACAGGGGGCTCCTACGAGCAGTACTTC
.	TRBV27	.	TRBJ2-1	CASSSGTFYNEQFF	TGTGCCAGCAGTTCAGGGACTTTCTACAATGAGCAGTTCTTC
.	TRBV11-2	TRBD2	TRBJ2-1	CASSSHSGRDRNEQFF	TGTGCCAGCAGCTCTCATAGCGGGAGGGATCGCAATGAGCAGTTCTTC
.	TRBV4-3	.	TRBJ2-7	CASSQDNNGWYEQYF	TGCGCCAGCAGCCAAGATAATAATGGGTGGTACGAGCAGTACTTC
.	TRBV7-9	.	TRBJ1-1	CASSLGLEAFF	TGTGCCAGCAGCTTAGGGTTGGAAGCTTTCTTT
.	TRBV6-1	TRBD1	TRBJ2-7	CASRGGQGGSYEQYF	TGTGCCAGCAGGGGGGGACAGGGAGGATCCTACGAGCAGTACTTC
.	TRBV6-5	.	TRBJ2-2	CASSYGAGELFF	TGTGCCAGCAGTTACGGGGCCGGGGAGCTGTTTTTT
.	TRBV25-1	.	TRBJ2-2	CASSSGELFF	TGTGCCAGCAGTTCCGGGGAGCTGTTTTTT
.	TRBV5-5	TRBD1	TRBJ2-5	CASSEGQGGILEETQYF	TGTGCCAGCAGCGAGGGACAGGGTGGAATTTTGGAAGAGACCCAGTACTTC
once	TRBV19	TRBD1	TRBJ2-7	CASSLTGVAYEQYF	TGTGCCAGTAGCTTGACAGGGGTAGCCTACGAGCAGTACTTC
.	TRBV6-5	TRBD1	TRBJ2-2	CASSSGTASNTGELFF	TGTGCCAGCAGTTCCGGGACAGCCTCGAACACCGGGGAGCTGTTTTTT
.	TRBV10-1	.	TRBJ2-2	CASSVSPTGELFF	TGCGCCAGCAGTGTCAGTCCTACCGGGGAGCTGTTTTTT
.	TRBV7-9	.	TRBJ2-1	CASRDRNNEQFF	TGTGCCAGCAGGGATAGGAACAATGAGCAGTTCTTC
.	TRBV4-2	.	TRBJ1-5	CASSRNELGNQPQHF	TGTGCCAGCAGCCGAAACGAACTGGGGAATCAGCCCCAGCATTTT
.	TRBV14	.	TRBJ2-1	CASSQDWHLSSYNEQFF	TGTGCCAGCAGCCAAGATTGGCACCTTAGCTCCTACAATGAGCAGTTCTTC
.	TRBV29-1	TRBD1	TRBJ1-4	CSVLDLTGEGEKLFF	TGCAGCGTCCTAGACCTGACAGGGGAGGGGGAAAAACTGTTTTTT
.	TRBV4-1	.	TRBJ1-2	CASSQVLGPDGYTF	TGCGCCAGCAGCCAAGTTTTGGGGCCGGATGGCTACACCTTC
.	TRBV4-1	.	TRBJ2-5	CASSQVNGGQETQYF	TGCGCCAGCAGCCAAGTAAATGGGGGACAAGAGACCCAGTACTTC
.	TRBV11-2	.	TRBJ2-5	CASSLGWAGQETQYF	TGTGCCAGCAGCTTAGGATGGGCAGGACAAGAGACCCAGTACTTC
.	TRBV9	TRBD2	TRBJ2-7	CASSEAGVNEQYF	TGTGCCAGCAGCGAAGCGGGAGTCAACGAGCAGTACTTC
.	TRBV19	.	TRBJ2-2	CASHPRGGSTGELFF	TGTGCCAGCCACCCTAGGGGGGGAAGCACCGGGGAGCTGTTTTTT
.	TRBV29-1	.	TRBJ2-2	CSVRETGELFF	TGCAGCGTAAGAGAGACCGGGGAGCTGTTTTTT
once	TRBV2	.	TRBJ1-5	CASRRGTGTVNQPQHF	TGTGCCAGCAGGAGGGGTACTGGGACGGTCAATCAGCCCCAGCATTTT
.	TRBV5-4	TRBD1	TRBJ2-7	CASMAGTGEYEQYF	TGTGCCAGCATGGCGGGGACAGGAGAATACGAGCAGTACTTC
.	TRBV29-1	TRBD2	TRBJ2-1	CSDASLSGSSYNEQFF	TGCAGCGACGCGTCCCTTAGCGGGAGCTCCTACAATGAGCAGTTCTTC
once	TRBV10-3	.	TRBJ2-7	CAISDRPGVYDEQYF	TGTGCCATCAGTGATCGGCCAGGGGTGTACGACGAGCAGTACTTC
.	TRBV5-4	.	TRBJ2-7	CASSFRLQANYEQYF	TGTGCCAGCAGCTTTCGACTACAGGCGAACTACGAGCAGTACTTC
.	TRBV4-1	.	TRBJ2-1	CASSQERSYNEQFF	TGCGCCAGCAGCCAAGAAAGGTCCTACAATGAGCAGTTCTTC
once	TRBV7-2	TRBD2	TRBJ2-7	CASSLVAGGREQYF	TGTGCCAGCAGCTTAGTAGCGGGAGGGCGCGAGCAGTACTTC
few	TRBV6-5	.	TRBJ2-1	CASSYSSNNEQFF	TGTGCCAGCAGTTACTCGTCTAACAATGAGCAGTTCTTC
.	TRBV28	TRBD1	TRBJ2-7	CASVRQGAPEQYF	TGTGCCAGCGTGCGGCAGGGGGCGCCCGAGCAGTACTTC
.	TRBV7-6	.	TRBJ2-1	CASSIALRAGEQFF	TGTGCCAGCAGCATAGCCCTCAGGGCTGGTGAGCAGTTCTTC
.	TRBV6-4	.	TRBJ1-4	CASSRILATNEKLFF	TGTGCCAGCAGTCGAATTCTTGCAACTAATGAAAAACTGTTTTTT
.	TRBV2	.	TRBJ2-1	CASSDQLVYEQFF	TGTGCCAGCAGCGATCAACTAGTGTATGAGCAGTTCTTC
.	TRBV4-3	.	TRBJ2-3	CASSQGRFDYTDTQYF	TGCGCCAGCAGCCAAGGTCGCTTTGACTACACAGATACGCAGTATTTT
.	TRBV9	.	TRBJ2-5	CASSVEGWGPYETQYF	TGTGCCAGCAGCGTAGAAGGCTGGGGGCCTTATGAGACCCAGTACTTC
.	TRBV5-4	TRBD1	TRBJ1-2	CASSLTGTGISSYGYTF	TGTGCCAGCAGCTTGACCGGGACAGGGATTTCCTCCTATGGCTACACCTTC